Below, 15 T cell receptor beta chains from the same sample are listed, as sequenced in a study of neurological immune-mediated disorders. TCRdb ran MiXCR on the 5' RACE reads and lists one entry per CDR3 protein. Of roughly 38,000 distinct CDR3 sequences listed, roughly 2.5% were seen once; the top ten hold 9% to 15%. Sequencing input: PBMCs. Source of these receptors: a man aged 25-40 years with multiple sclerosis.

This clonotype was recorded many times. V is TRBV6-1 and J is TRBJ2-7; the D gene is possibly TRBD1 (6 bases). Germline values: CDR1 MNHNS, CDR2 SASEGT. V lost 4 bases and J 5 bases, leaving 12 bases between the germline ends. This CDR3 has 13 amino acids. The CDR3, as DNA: TGTGCCAGCAGTGTACAGGGATATCACGAGCAGTACTTC. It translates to CASSVQGYHEQYF.

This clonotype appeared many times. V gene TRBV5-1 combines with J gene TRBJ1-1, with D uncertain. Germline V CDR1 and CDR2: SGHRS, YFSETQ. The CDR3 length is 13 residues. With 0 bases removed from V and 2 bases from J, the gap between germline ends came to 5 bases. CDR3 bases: TGCGCCAGCAGCTTGGACATTAACACTGAAGCTTTCTTT. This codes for CASSLDINTEAFF.

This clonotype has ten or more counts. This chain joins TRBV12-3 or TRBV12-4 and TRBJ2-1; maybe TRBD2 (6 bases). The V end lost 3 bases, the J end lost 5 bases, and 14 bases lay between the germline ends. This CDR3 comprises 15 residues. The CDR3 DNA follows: TGTGCCAGCAGTTTTCCCCAGGGACTCCACAATGAGCAGTTCTTC. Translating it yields CASSFPQGLHNEQFF.

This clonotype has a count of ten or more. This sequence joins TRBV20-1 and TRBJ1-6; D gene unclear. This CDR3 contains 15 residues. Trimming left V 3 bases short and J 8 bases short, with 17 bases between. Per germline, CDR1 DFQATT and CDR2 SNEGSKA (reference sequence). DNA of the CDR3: TGCAGTGCTAGCGCGGCCCCGGAGGGATATTCACCCCTCCACTTT. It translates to CSASAAPEGYSPLHF.

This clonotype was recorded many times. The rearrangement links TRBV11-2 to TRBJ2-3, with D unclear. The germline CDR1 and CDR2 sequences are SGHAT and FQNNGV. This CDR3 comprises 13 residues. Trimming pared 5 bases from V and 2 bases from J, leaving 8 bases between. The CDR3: CASSRSVTDTQYF. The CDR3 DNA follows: TGTGCCAGCAGCCGGAGTGTCACAGATACGCAGTATTTT.

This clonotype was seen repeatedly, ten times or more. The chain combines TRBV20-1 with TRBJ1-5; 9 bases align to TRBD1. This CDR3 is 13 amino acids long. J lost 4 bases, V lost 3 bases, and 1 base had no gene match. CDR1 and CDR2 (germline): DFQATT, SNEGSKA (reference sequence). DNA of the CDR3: TGCAGTGCTAGGGGACAGGGAAATCAGCCCCAGCATTTT. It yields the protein CSARGQGNQPQHF.

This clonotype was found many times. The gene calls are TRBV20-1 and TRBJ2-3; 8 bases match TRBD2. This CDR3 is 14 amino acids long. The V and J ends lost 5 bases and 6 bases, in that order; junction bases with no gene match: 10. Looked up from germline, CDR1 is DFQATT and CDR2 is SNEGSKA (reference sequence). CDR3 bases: TGCAGTGCTCATATAGCGGGGAATGACGATACGCAGTATTTT. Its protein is CSAHIAGNDDTQYF.

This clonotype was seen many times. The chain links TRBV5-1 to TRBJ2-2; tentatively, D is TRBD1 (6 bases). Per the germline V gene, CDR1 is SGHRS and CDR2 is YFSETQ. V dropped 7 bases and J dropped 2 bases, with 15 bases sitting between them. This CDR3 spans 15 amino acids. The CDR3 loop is CASDPGQSNTGELFF. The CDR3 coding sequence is TGCGCCAGCGATCCTGGACAGAGCAACACCGGGGAGCTGTTTTTT.

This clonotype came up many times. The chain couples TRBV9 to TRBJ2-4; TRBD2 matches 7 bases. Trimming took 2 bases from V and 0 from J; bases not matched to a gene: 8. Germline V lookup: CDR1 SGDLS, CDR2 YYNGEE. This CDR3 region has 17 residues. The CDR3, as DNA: TGTGCCAGCAGCGTGCGAGCGGGGTGGGTAGCCAAAAACATTCAGTACTTC. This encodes CASSVRAGWVAKNIQYF.

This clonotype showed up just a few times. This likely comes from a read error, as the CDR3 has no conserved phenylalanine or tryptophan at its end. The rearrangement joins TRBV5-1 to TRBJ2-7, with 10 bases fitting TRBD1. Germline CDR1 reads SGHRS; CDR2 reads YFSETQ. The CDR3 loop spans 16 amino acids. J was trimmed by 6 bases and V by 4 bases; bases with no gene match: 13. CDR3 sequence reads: CASSASDGTGASEQYC. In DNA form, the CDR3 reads TGCGCCAGCAGCGCCAGCGACGGGACAGGGGCATCCGAGCAGTACTGC.

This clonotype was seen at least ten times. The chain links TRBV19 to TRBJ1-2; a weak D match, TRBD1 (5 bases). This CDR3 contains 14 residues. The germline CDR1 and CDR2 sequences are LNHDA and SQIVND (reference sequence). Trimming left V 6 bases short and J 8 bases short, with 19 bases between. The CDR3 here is CASSMQGNEGGYTF. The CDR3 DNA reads TGTGCCAGTAGCATGCAGGGTAACGAGGGCGGCTACACCTTC.

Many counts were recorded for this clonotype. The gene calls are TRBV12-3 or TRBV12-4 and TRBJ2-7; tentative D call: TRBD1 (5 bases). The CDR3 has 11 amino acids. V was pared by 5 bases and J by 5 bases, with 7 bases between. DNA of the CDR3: TGTGCCAGCAGTCAGGGCCACGAGCAGTACTTC. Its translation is CASSQGHEQYF.

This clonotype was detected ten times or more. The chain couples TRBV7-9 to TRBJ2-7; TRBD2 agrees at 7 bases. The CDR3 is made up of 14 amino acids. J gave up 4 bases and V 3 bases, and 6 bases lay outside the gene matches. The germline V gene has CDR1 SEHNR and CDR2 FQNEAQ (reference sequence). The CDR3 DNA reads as TGTGCCAGCAGCTTCGGGCGGGAGACGTACGAGCAGTACTTC. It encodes CASSFGRETYEQYF.

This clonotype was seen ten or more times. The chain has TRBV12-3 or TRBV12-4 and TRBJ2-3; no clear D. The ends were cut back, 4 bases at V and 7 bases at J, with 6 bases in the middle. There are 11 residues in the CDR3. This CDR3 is CASSYMNTQYF. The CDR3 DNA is TGTGCCAGCAGTTACATGAATACGCAGTATTTT.

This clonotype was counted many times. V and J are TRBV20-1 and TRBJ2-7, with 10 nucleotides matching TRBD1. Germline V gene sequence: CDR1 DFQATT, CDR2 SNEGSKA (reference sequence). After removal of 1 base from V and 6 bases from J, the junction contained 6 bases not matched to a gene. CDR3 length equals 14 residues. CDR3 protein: CSARVSGQGSEQYF. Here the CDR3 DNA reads TGCAGTGCTAGAGTATCGGGACAGGGGTCCGAGCAGTACTTC.